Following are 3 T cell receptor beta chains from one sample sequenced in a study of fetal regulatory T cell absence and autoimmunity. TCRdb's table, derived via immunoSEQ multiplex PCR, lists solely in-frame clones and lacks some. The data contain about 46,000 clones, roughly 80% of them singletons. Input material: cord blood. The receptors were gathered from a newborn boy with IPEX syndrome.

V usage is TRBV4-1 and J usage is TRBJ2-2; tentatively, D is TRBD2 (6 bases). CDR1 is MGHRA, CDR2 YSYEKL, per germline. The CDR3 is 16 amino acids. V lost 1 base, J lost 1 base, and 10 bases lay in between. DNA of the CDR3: TGCGCCAGCAGCCAAGTGAGGCGGGGGAACACCGGGGAGCTGTTTTTT. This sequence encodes CASSQVRRGNTGELFF.

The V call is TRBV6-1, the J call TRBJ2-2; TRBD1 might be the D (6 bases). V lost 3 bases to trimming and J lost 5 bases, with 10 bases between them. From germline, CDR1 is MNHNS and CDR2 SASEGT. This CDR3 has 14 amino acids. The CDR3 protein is CASSDRGGTGELFF. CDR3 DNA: TGTGCCAGCAGTGACAGGGGTGGGACCGGGGAGCTGTTTTTT.

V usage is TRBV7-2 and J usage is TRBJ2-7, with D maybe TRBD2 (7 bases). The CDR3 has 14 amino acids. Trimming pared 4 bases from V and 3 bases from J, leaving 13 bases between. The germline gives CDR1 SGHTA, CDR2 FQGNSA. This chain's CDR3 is CASSWGGGNYEQYF. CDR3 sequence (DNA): TGTGCCAGCAGCTGGGGGGGCGGGAACTACGAGCAGTACTTC.